This T cell receptor beta chain was retrieved from a study of blood T cell repertoires in COVID-19. Study background: Specimens from acute and convalescent COVID-19 originated in the United States, Italy and Spain. The cDNA or gDNA used as material had been derived from T cells, B-cell-depleted T cells, or PBMCs.

V was trimmed by 8 bases and J by 7 bases, leaving 18 bases between them. The CDR3 is made up of 14 amino acids. Germline V gene data show CDR1 as SNHLY and CDR2 as FYNNEI. Original data processing: Quantification of nucleated cells was approximated via reference gene primer amplification. Profiled with immunoSEQ multiplex PCR; TCRdb holds only in-frame clones, not every one. V and J calls plus clone size are reproduced from that table; the DNA served to infer D and trimming. The sample shows about 69,000 clones, about 90% of them seen only once. The sequence came from a man aged 45-65 years with acute or convalescent COVID-19. The gene calls are TRBV2 and TRBJ1-5; tentative D call: TRBD1 (5 bases). The material sequenced was peripheral blood. CDR3 region: CASRRNGGDQPQHF. The CDR3 DNA follows: TGTGCCAGCCGGAGAAACGGAGGGGACCAGCCCCAGCATTTT.